This T cell receptor beta chain was captured in a study of cytomegalovirus exposure and HLA in healthy donors. The PCR made use of 60 Vbeta and 13 Jbeta primers. The protocol was immunoSEQ multiplex PCR, while the TCRdb copy is restricted to in-frame clones and leaves out a portion. Of some 170,000 clones in the sample, 65% to 80% were seen once. A note on this clone: Its antigen is not known.

General study points: Later analysis revealed greater clonal expansion in HLA-associated TCR beta chains than in equally common others. In a later analysis, a missense DCLRE1C variant was linked to TCR beta V- and J-gene trimming.

Sequencing input: PBMCs. The origin of this receptor is a woman aged 25-40 years in good health and CMV-seronegative.

The CDR3, as DNA: TGTGCCAGCTCCCTCTCTGTGGGGGCGCGGAGGAACACTGAAGCTTTCTTT. Residues: CASSLSVGARRNTEAFF. The chain uses TRBV18 and TRBJ1-1, with D possibly matching TRBD1 (6 bases). The V end was cut by 6 bases, the J end by 1 base, with 21 bases between. The CDR3 runs 17 residues. Looked up from germline, CDR1 is KGHSH and CDR2 is LQKENI.